The 5 T cell receptor beta chains below were found in one sample sequenced in a study of sequential checkpoint blockade in melanoma. Libraries were prepared by immunoSEQ multiplex PCR; TCRdb keeps only in-frame clonotypes and omits some of them. This sample carries 21,000 or so clones, approximately 81% of them seen once, and the ten largest clones take about 9.4%. As to treatment: randomized to nivolumab then ipilimumab (arm A) or the reverse (arm B). The specimen comprised CD8+ T cells sorted from blood (inferred from file names), sampled from a patient given nivolumab and ipilimumab in sequence. The receptors were gathered from a human donor with melanoma.

J is TRBJ2-1 and V is TRBV5-5, with a tentative D call TRBD2 (7 bases). The CDR3 runs to 15 residues. Germline-derived CDR1 and CDR2 are SGHKS and YYEKEE (reference sequence). V was cut by 0 bases and J by 3 bases, with 10 bases left in between. CDR3 loop: CASSLGEGVYNEQFF. The CDR3 DNA is TGTGCCAGCAGCTTGGGGGAGGGGGTCTACAATGAGCAGTTCTTC. The full variable domain, its missing parts supplied by reference TRBV5-5 and TRBJ2-1, is DAGVTQSPTHLIKTRGQQVTLRCSPISGHKSVSWYQQVLGQGPQFIFQYYEKEERGRGNFPDRFSARQFPNYSSELNVNALLLGDSALYLCASSLGEGVYNEQFFGPGTRLTVL.

The rearrangement links TRBV11-2 to TRBJ1-2; D perhaps matches TRBD1 (6 bases). Germline CDR1 is SGHAT and CDR2 is FQNNGV. This CDR3 spans 15 amino acids. The V and J ends lost 5 bases and 4 bases respectively, with 17 bases between them. This CDR3 reads CASSPVNRDIYGYTF. The CDR3 DNA reads as TGTGCCAGCAGCCCGGTAAACAGGGATATCTATGGCTACACCTTC.

This rearrangement joins TRBV5-5 to TRBJ2-7, with TRBD1 as a possible D gene (5 bases). Trimming took off 1 base at V and 3 bases at J, with 11 bases between the two ends. This CDR3 contains 14 residues. Germline values: CDR1 SGHKS, CDR2 YYEKEE (reference sequence). CDR3 in DNA: TGTGCCAGCAGCTTGAGACAGACCGACTACGAGCAGTACTTC. This gives the protein CASSLRQTDYEQYF.

This chain links TRBV27 with TRBJ2-1, with D perhaps TRBD2 (5 bases). V shed 3 bases and J shed 8 bases, with 11 bases lying between them. The CDR3 contains 13 residues. The germline gives CDR1 MNHEY, CDR2 SMNVEV (reference sequence). CDR3 in DNA: TGTGCCAGCAGTTTCTTCAGCGGAGATGAGCAGTTCTTC. This sequence encodes CASSFFSGDEQFF.

By share, this clone ranks as large. V and J are TRBV2 and TRBJ2-7, with unresolved D. Trimming removed 2 bases at V and 0 bases at J, with 8 bases between. This CDR3 has 14 amino acids. Germline CDR1 is SNHLY and CDR2 is FYNNEI. CDR3 nucleotides: TGTGCCAGCAGTGAAAGCGTGGACTCCTACGAGCAGTACTTC. Its protein is CASSESVDSYEQYF.